Presented here are 6 T cell receptor beta chains from one specimen sequenced in a study of cytomegalovirus exposure and HLA in healthy donors. The PCR ran on 60 Vbeta and 13 Jbeta primers. Using immunoSEQ multiplex PCR, the repertoire was profiled, and TCRdb retains in-frame clones only, with some absent. The sample records 150,000 to 200,000 clones, 65% to 80% being singletons. Source material: PBMCs. The receptors originated from a woman aged 40 to 50 in good health and CMV-seropositive.

J is TRBJ2-7 and V is TRBV5-6, with D maybe TRBD1 (6 bases). Germline lookup yields CDR1 SGHDT and CDR2 YYEEEE. The CDR3 totals 15 residues. Deletions cut 6 bases from V and 1 base from J, with 17 bases between. The DNA for the CDR3 is TGTGCCAGCACTCGCACCGGGACAACATCCTACGAGCAGTACTTC. It is translated as CASTRTGTTSYEQYF.

The chain couples TRBV6-6 to TRBJ2-7, with TRBD2 matching 10 bases. Germline-derived CDR1 and CDR2 are MNHNY and SVGAGI (reference sequence). The CDR3 covers 13 residues. V shed 6 bases and J 6 bases; nucleotides not matched to a gene: 5. Written as DNA, the CDR3 is TGTGCCAGCAGCCGGGGACTAGCGTCCGAGCAGTACTTC. Protein: CASSRGLASEQYF.

The V and J genes are TRBV25-1 and TRBJ1-1; the D gene is possibly TRBD1 (6 bases). The CDR3 runs to 14 residues. Trimming shortened V by 8 bases and J by 4 bases, and 17 bases separated the two germline ends. The germline gives CDR1 MGHDK, CDR2 SYGVNS. The CDR3 loop reads CASPPTGKGTEAFF. In DNA form, the CDR3 reads TGTGCCAGCCCCCCCACAGGGAAAGGCACTGAAGCTTTCTTT.

The chain uses TRBV27 and TRBJ1-6, with no clear D. The CDR3 length is 14 residues. The V end was cut by 2 bases, the J end by 11 bases, with 13 bases between. The V gene's germline CDR1 is MNHEY and CDR2 SMNVEV (reference sequence). CDR3: CASSLKDSGAPLHF. In DNA form, the CDR3 reads TGTGCCAGCAGTTTAAAGGACTCTGGGGCACCCCTCCACTTT.

The chain recombines TRBV7-2 with TRBJ1-5; TRBD1 might be the D (5 bases). V shed 5 bases and J shed 1 base, with 12 bases lying between them. The CDR3 contains 15 residues. The germline gives CDR1 SGHTA, CDR2 FQGNSA. The CDR3 is CASSPSQGSNQPQHF. CDR3 in DNA: TGTGCCAGCAGCCCAAGCCAGGGAAGCAATCAGCCCCAGCATTTT.

The J gene is TRBJ2-7, the V gene TRBV2, with 7 nucleotides matching TRBD1. Germline loops: CDR1 SNHLY, CDR2 FYNNEI. The CDR3 is 14 residues long. Trimming took 7 bases from V and 4 from J; bases not matched to a gene: 10. The CDR3 region has the DNA TGTGCCAGCAAAAAGGGGACAGATCTGTACGAGCAGTACTTC. The encoded protein is CASKKGTDLYEQYF.